The 18 T cell receptor beta chains in this list originate from one sample, sequenced in a study of blood T cell repertoires in COVID-19. Clones were read by immunoSEQ multiplex PCR, and TCRdb kept only the in-frame ones, dropping some. The repertoire holds about 120,000 clones, with about 88% as singletons. Material for sequencing was peripheral blood. The receptors originated from a man aged 50-60 years with active COVID-19.

The chain is built from TRBV20-1 and TRBJ1-2; D possibly corresponds to TRBD1 (6 bases). The V end lost 3 bases, the J end lost 3 bases, and 11 bases lay between the germline ends. This CDR3 spans 13 amino acids. Looked up from germline, CDR1 is DFQATT and CDR2 is SNEGSKA (reference sequence). The CDR3 reads CSASWGRDYGYTF. The CDR3, as DNA: TGCAGTGCTAGTTGGGGGCGCGACTATGGCTACACCTTC.

The genes are TRBV6-5 and TRBJ2-5, with a weak D call TRBD1 (6 bases). TRBJ2-7 explains the end of the DNA better; the J call may be wrong. The V gene's germline CDR1 is MNHEY and CDR2 SVGAGI. This CDR3 spans 11 amino acids. For the CDR3, the DNA is TGTGCCAGCAGGGGGGCAAGCGAGCAGTACTTC. Protein product: CASRGASEQYF.

This chain uses TRBV6-5 with TRBJ2-7; TRBD1 agrees at 9 bases. This CDR3 region has 13 residues. Trimming removed 8 bases from V and 5 bases from J; junction bases left unmatched: 7. Germline CDR1 and CDR2: MNHEY and SVGAGI. CDR3 sequence: CASGNRGRDEQYF. Here the CDR3 DNA reads TGTGCCAGCGGGAACAGGGGGCGCGACGAGCAGTACTTC.

The chain recombines TRBV10-3 with TRBJ1-4; a possible D gene is TRBD1 (6 bases). The length of the CDR3 is 14 residues. V was shortened by 10 bases and J by 4 bases, with 16 bases between the two germline ends. The V gene's germline CDR1 is ENHRY and CDR2 SYGVKD. CDR3: CATGGQTFNEKLFF. CDR3 in DNA: TGTGCCACCGGCGGACAGACCTTTAATGAAAAACTGTTTTTT.

V and J are TRBV21-1 and TRBJ2-3; the DNA was not used to check the table's D call, TRBD2. TRBV21-1 is marked as a pseudogene. The CDR3 has 15 amino acids. The CDR3 bases are TGTGCCAGCAGCAGGGTAGCGGGGGGTTATGGTACGCAGTATTTT. Its protein is CASSRVAGGYGTQYF.

The DNA of the CDR3 is TGTGCCAGTAGTATAAGCGGGGTGAGCAATCAGCCCCAGCATTTT. It is translated as CASSISGVSNQPQHF. The chain has TRBV19 and TRBJ1-5; D remains unclear. V lost 2 bases and J 1 base, leaving 9 bases between the germline ends. Looked up from germline, CDR1 is LNHDA and CDR2 is SQIVND (reference sequence). This CDR3 comprises 15 residues.

The J gene is TRBJ1-1, the V gene TRBV6-5, with 10 bases fitting TRBD1. The junction had 2 bases not matched to a gene; V was cut back by 6 bases and J by 7 bases. Germline V CDR1 and CDR2: MNHEY, SVGAGI. This CDR3 is built from 12 residues. CDR3 protein: CASSRTGGEAFF. The CDR3 DNA is TGTGCCAGCAGCCGGACAGGGGGTGAAGCTTTCTTT.

V and J are TRBV12-3 or TRBV12-4 and TRBJ2-1; D gene uncertain. The CDR3 contains 13 residues. The V and J ends lost 3 bases and 6 bases respectively, with 9 bases between them. Here the CDR3 reads CASSFLDLNEQFF. The CDR3, as DNA: TGTGCCAGCAGTTTCCTAGACCTCAATGAGCAGTTCTTC.

The chain is built from TRBV11-3 and TRBJ2-3; the D gene is possibly TRBD1 (5 bases). The germline CDR1 and CDR2 sequences are SGHNT and YENEEA. V lost 1 base and J 6 bases, leaving 11 bases between the germline ends. This CDR3 spans 14 amino acids. CDR3 sequence reads: CASSLAGPGDTQYF. In DNA form, the CDR3 reads TGTGCCAGCAGCTTAGCAGGGCCCGGCGATACGCAGTATTTT.

The chain couples TRBV5-5 to TRBJ1-1, with D perhaps TRBD1 (5 bases). V was clipped by 1 base and J by 1 base, with 11 bases between them. The CDR3 totals 15 residues. CDR1 SGHKS and CDR2 YYEKEE come from the germline V gene (reference sequence). In DNA, the CDR3 is TGTGCCAGCAGCTTGCAGGGAGGAGGGAACACTGAAGCTTTCTTT. Protein: CASSLQGGGNTEAFF.

The V call is TRBV7-9, the J call TRBJ1-1, with D possibly TRBD1 on 5 matching bases. The CDR3 is 12 residues long. V lost 3 bases and J 5 bases, leaving 7 bases between the germline ends. CDR1 SEHNR and CDR2 FQNEAQ come from the germline V gene (reference sequence). CDR3 nucleotides: TGTGCCAGCAGCTTCAGGGATACTGAAGCTTTCTTT. It specifies CASSFRDTEAFF.

This chain links TRBV4-1 with TRBJ2-2, with TRBD2 matching 12 bases. The germline V gene has CDR1 MGHRA and CDR2 YSYEKL. J lost 7 bases, V lost 4 bases, and 10 bases had no gene match. CDR3 length equals 17 residues. Here the CDR3 DNA reads TGCGCCAGCAGCCTGAGAGGACTAGCGGGACGGGGCGGGGAGCTGTTTTTT. Translation gives CASSLRGLAGRGGELFF.

The V and J genes are TRBV10-3 and TRBJ1-4; 8 positions agree with TRBD1. The trim removed 5 bases at V and 6 bases at J, leaving 8 bases unmatched. This CDR3 is built from 15 residues. Germline V CDR1 and CDR2: ENHRY, SYGVKD. DNA of the CDR3: TGTGCCATCAGTAAGAAGACAGGGGTGGATGAAAAACTGTTTTTT. Its protein product is CAISKKTGVDEKLFF.

The sample holds one count of this clone. V and J are TRBV11-2 and TRBJ1-1, with a weak D call TRBD1 (6 bases). V was clipped by 3 bases and J by 7 bases, with 18 bases between them. This CDR3 comprises 15 residues. Looked up from germline, CDR1 is SGHAT and CDR2 is FQNNGV. CDR3 nucleotide sequence: TGTGCCAGCAGCTTTTCGGACAGCGAGAGGATTGAAGCTTTCTTT. Translation gives CASSFSDSERIEAFF.

The genes are TRBV10-1 and TRBJ2-3; TRBD1 matches 7 bases. Germline-derived CDR1 and CDR2 are WNHNN and SYGVQD (reference sequence). The CDR3 spans 14 residues. The ends lost 5 bases at V and 6 bases at J; junction bases unmatched: 8. The CDR3 coding sequence is TGCGCCAGCAGTCCCGGGACAGTGGGCGATACGCAGTATTTT. Amino acid sequence: CASSPGTVGDTQYF.

This sequence joins TRBV7-3 and TRBJ2-1, with D unresolved. CDR1 SGHTA and CDR2 FQGTGA come from the germline V gene. There are 14 residues in the CDR3. Between the trimmed V and J ends, which lost 2 bases and 6 bases, there was a span of 11 bases. The CDR3 coding sequence is TGTGCCAGCAGCTTAGGAGAGGTAGGCAATGAGCAGTTCTTC. This gives the protein CASSLGEVGNEQFF.

The V call is TRBV3-1 (or the pseudogene TRBV3-2), the J call TRBJ1-3; D may be TRBD1 (6 bases). The CDR3 is 16 residues long. With 3 bases removed from V and 0 bases from J, the gap between germline ends came to 12 bases. Germline CDR1 and CDR2: LGHDT and YNNKEL (reference sequence). The CDR3 DNA sequence: TGTGCCAGCAGCCATTACCAGGGGTACTCTGGAAACACCATATATTTT. Translation: CASSHYQGYSGNTIYF.

The count of this clone is one. This chain joins TRBV7-9 and TRBJ1-6; D is possibly TRBD1 (5 bases). With 4 bases removed from V and 7 bases from J, the gap between germline ends came to 11 bases. CDR3 length: 14 residues. Germline V gene data show CDR1 as SEHNR and CDR2 as FQNEAQ (reference sequence). This CDR3 reads CASSSDRTNSPLHF. The CDR3 bases are TGTGCCAGCAGCTCTGACAGAACCAATTCACCCCTCCACTTT.